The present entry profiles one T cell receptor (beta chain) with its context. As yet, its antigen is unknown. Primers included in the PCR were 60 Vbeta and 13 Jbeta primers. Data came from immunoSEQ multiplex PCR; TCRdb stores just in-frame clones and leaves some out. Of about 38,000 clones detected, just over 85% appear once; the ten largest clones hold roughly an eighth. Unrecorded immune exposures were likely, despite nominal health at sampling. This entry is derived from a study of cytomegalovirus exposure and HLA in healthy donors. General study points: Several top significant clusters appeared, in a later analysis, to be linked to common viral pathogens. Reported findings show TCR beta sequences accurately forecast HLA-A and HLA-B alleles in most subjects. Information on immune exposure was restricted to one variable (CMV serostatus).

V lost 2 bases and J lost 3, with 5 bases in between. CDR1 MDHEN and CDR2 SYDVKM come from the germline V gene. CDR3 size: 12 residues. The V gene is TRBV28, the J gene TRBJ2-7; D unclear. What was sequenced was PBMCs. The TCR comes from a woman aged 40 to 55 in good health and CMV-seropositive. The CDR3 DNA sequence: TGTGCCAGCAGTTTAACGGTCTACGAGCAGTACTTC. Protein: CASSLTVYEQYF. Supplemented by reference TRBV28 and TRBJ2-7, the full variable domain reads DVKVTQSSRYLVKRTGEKVFLECVQDMDHENMFWYRQDPGLGLRLIYFSYDVKMKEKGDIPEGYSVSREKKERFSLILESASTNQTSMYLCASSLTVYEQYFGPGTRLTVT.